This T cell receptor beta chain emerged from a study of CD8 T cells in Susac syndrome. The V gene lost 6 bases and the J gene lost 0 bases, with 3 bases spanning the gap. From germline, CDR1 is MGHDK and CDR2 SYGVNS. There are 13 residues in the CDR3. An amount of RNA that ranged from roughly 0.5 to 1 ug was reverse transcribed with random hexamers. Multiplex PCR with immunoSEQ amplified the TCR beta CDR3 across 54 Vbeta and 13 Jbeta. Using its own MiXCR run on the immunoSEQ multiplex PCR reads, TCRdb lists one record per CDR3 protein. The table has under 200,000 distinct CDR3 sequences, more than 85% seen once. Each Susac syndrome patient had definite or probable disease by recently defined criteria. General study points: In total CD8+ repertoires, roughly 17 Susac-specific public clones were found, and roughly five in CD8+ TEMRA repertoires.

Of note for this clonotype: Its antigen is unknown.

This sequence joins TRBV25-1 and TRBJ2-6; D is uncertain. Input material: CD8+ T cells from PBMCs. The clonotype was recovered from a human donor with Susac syndrome. CDR3: CASRTSGANVLTF. Written as DNA, the CDR3 is TGTGCCAGCAGAACCTCTGGGGCCAACGTCCTGACTTTC.